Listed below are T cell receptor beta chains from one sample, sequenced in a study of cytotoxic CD8 clonotypes in ibrutinib-treated CLL. Produced via immunoSEQ multiplex PCR; TCRdb's table is partial and in-frame only. Of about 140,000 clones listed, 80% are singletons. Here the sequenced sample was PBMCs, taken after 36 months of ibrutinib treatment. Receptors were obtained from a human donor with chronic lymphocytic leukemia. Both conserved end residues are part of each CDR3. D genes are given only for firm matches. Some rows have no size entry. The others give once, few or many, or a class for an expanded clone.

size: NA
D: NA
V: TRBV27
J: TRBJ1-3
CDR3: CASSATPFRNTIYF
DNA: TGTGCCAGCAGCGCAACACCCTTTAGAAACACCATATATTTT

size: NA
D: TRBD1
V: TRBV2
J: TRBJ1-4
CDR3: CASNPGQLNEKLFF
DNA: TGTGCCAGCAACCCGGGACAGCTTAATGAAAAACTGTTTTTT

size: NA
D: NA
V: TRBV19
J: TRBJ2-2
CDR3: CASSSQYTGELFF
DNA: TGTGCCAGTAGTTCACAGTACACCGGGGAGCTGTTTTTT

size: NA
D: TRBD1
V: TRBV6-5
J: TRBJ2-7
CDR3: CASSNYRGPHYF
DNA: TGTGCCAGCAGTAACTACAGGGGGCCCCACTACTTC

size: NA
D: NA
V: TRBV28
J: TRBJ1-2
CDR3: CASSILTRRGEANYGYTF
DNA: TGTGCCAGCAGTATACTTACTAGGCGGGGCGAAGCTAACTATGGCTACACCTTC

size: NA
D: NA
V: TRBV5-4
J: TRBJ1-2
CDR3: CASSLTGANYGYTF
DNA: TGTGCCAGCAGCTTGACGGGAGCTAACTATGGCTACACCTTC

size: once
D: TRBD2
V: TRBV9
J: TRBJ2-2
CDR3: CASSPYGLGGGELFF
DNA: TGTGCCAGCAGCCCCTACGGACTAGGTGGCGGGGAGCTGTTTTTT

size: NA
D: NA
V: TRBV11-3
J: TRBJ2-7
CDR3: CASSLGPDGRGQYF
DNA: TGTGCCAGCAGCTTAGGGCCTGATGGACGGGGGCAGTACTTC

size: NA
D: NA
V: TRBV5-1
J: TRBJ1-2
CDR3: CASSLEGRRGYTF
DNA: TGCGCCAGCAGCTTGGAGGGGAGGAGAGGCTACACCTTC

size: NA
D: TRBD2
V: TRBV7-9
J: TRBJ2-7
CDR3: CASRSGTSGTEQYF
DNA: TGTGCCAGCAGATCCGGGACTAGCGGGACCGAGCAGTACTTC

size: NA
D: NA
V: TRBV6-5
J: TRBJ1-2
CDR3: CASSQTGRGYTF
DNA: TGTGCCAGCAGCCAAACAGGGAGGGGCTACACCTTC

size: once
D: NA
V: TRBV6-1
J: TRBJ2-7
CDR3: CASSLSWGHEQYF
DNA: TGTGCCAGCAGCCTAAGTTGGGGGCACGAGCAGTACTTC

size: once
D: NA
V: TRBV21-1
J: TRBJ2-1
CDR3: CASSKRWAQVNEQFF
DNA: TGTGCCAGCAGCAAAAGGTGGGCCCAGGTCAATGAGCAGTTCTTC

size: NA
D: TRBD2
V: TRBV7-9
J: TRBJ2-1
CDR3: CASSPSTSQYNEQFF
DNA: TGTGCCAGCAGCCCCTCGACTAGCCAATACAATGAGCAGTTCTTC

size: NA
D: TRBD1
V: TRBV27
J: TRBJ2-2
CDR3: CASRRQGRNTGELFF
DNA: TGTGCCAGCAGGCGACAGGGCCGGAACACCGGGGAGCTGTTTTTT

size: NA
D: NA
V: TRBV30
J: TRBJ2-7
CDR3: CAWSVGPFYEQYF
DNA: TGTGCCTGGAGTGTAGGGCCGTTCTACGAGCAGTACTTC

size: few
D: NA
V: TRBV7-9
J: TRBJ2-3
CDR3: CASSLAEDTQYF
DNA: TGTGCCAGCAGCTTAGCCGAAGATACGCAGTATTTT

size: few
D: NA
V: TRBV6-5
J: TRBJ1-1
CDR3: CASKLRVLSEAFF
DNA: TGTGCCAGCAAATTACGGGTGCTCAGTGAAGCTTTCTTT

size: NA
D: NA
V: TRBV28
J: TRBJ2-1
CDR3: CASSLAGARNEQFF
DNA: TGTGCCAGCAGTTTAGCAGGGGCTCGCAATGAGCAGTTCTTC

size: NA
D: NA
V: TRBV7-9
J: TRBJ1-2
CDR3: CASSFTISGNYGYTF
DNA: TGTGCCAGCAGCTTTACAATCTCCGGGAACTATGGCTACACCTTC

size: NA
D: NA
V: TRBV7-3
J: TRBJ1-1
CDR3: CASSPSSGSTEAFF
DNA: TGTGCCAGCAGCCCGTCTTCCGGGTCCACTGAAGCTTTCTTT

size: NA
D: NA
V: TRBV6-1
J: TRBJ2-3
CDR3: CASRWGPSTDTQYF
DNA: TGTGCCAGCAGGTGGGGGCCTAGCACAGATACGCAGTATTTT

size: NA
D: NA
V: TRBV10-3
J: TRBJ1-3
CDR3: CAISLGRGTSGNTIYF
DNA: TGTGCCATCAGTCTGGGACGGGGAACCTCTGGAAACACCATATATTTT

size: few
D: NA
V: TRBV11-2
J: TRBJ1-3
CDR3: CASKEVWGVGNTIYF
DNA: TGTGCCAGCAAGGAAGTCTGGGGGGTTGGAAACACCATATATTTT

size: NA
D: NA
V: TRBV5-4
J: TRBJ1-1
CDR3: CASSRGVNTEAFF
DNA: TGTGCCAGCAGCCGAGGGGTGAACACTGAAGCTTTCTTT

size: NA
D: NA
V: TRBV6-4
J: TRBJ1-5
CDR3: CASRRGFNQPQHF
DNA: TGTGCCAGCAGACGCGGGTTCAATCAGCCCCAGCATTTT

size: NA
D: NA
V: TRBV18
J: TRBJ1-6
CDR3: CASSPGPRIHNSPLHF
DNA: TGTGCCAGCTCACCAGGTCCCAGGATACATAATTCACCCCTCCACTTT

size: NA
D: NA
V: TRBV2
J: TRBJ2-7
CDR3: CASRANRVRSYEQYF
DNA: TGTGCCAGCAGGGCTAACAGGGTTAGGTCCTACGAGCAGTACTTC

size: NA
D: NA
V: TRBV19
J: TRBJ1-1
CDR3: CASSMEYHGTEAFF
DNA: TGTGCCAGTAGTATGGAGTATCATGGCACTGAAGCTTTCTTT

size: NA
D: NA
V: TRBV18
J: TRBJ2-3
CDR3: CASFSGAGDTQYF
DNA: TGTGCCAGCTTCTCCGGGGCCGGAGATACGCAGTATTTT

size: NA
D: NA
V: TRBV18
J: TRBJ1-2
CDR3: CASSPDSNYGYTF
DNA: TGTGCCAGCTCACCTGATTCTAACTATGGCTACACCTTC

size: NA
D: NA
V: TRBV30
J: TRBJ2-3
CDR3: CAVERSEITDTQYF
DNA: TGTGCCGTTGAGCGGTCGGAGATCACAGATACGCAGTATTTT

size: NA
D: TRBD1
V: TRBV19
J: TRBJ1-1
CDR3: CATDTGGTEAFF
DNA: TGTGCCACCGATACAGGGGGCACTGAAGCTTTCTTT

size: NA
D: NA
V: TRBV25-1
J: TRBJ2-2
CDR3: CASIISGEVNTGELFF
DNA: TGTGCCAGCATTATCTCGGGAGAGGTGAACACCGGGGAGCTGTTTTTT

size: NA
D: NA
V: TRBV19
J: TRBJ1-4
CDR3: CATTPRGIFATNEKLFF
DNA: TGTGCCACTACTCCAAGGGGCATATTTGCAACTAATGAAAAACTGTTTTTT

size: NA
D: NA
V: TRBV5-1
J: TRBJ1-3
CDR3: CASSLGSRSSGNTIYF
DNA: TGCGCCAGCAGCTTGGGGTCACGGAGCTCTGGAAACACCATATATTTT

size: NA
D: TRBD1
V: TRBV19
J: TRBJ1-6
CDR3: CASTPLGQGLNSPLHF
DNA: TGTGCCAGTACCCCGCTGGGACAGGGCCTTAATTCACCCCTCCACTTT

size: NA
D: TRBD2
V: TRBV4-1
J: TRBJ2-1
CDR3: CASSPRGDSTVNEQFF
DNA: TGCGCCAGCAGCCCCCGGGGGGACTCGACCGTCAATGAGCAGTTCTTC

size: many
D: NA
V: TRBV19
J: TRBJ1-2
CDR3: CASSIEAAYGYTF
DNA: TGTGCCAGTAGTATAGAGGCGGCCTATGGCTACACCTTC

size: few
D: NA
V: TRBV5-1
J: TRBJ2-1
CDR3: CASSFRTMNEQFF
DNA: TGCGCCAGCAGCTTTAGGACAATGAATGAGCAGTTCTTC

size: NA
D: NA
V: TRBV5-1
J: TRBJ1-1
CDR3: CASSFLDTYGAFF
DNA: TGCGCCAGCAGCTTCCTTGACACCTACGGAGCTTTCTTT

size: NA
D: NA
V: TRBV30
J: TRBJ2-2
CDR3: CAWSVRGANTGELFF
DNA: TGTGCCTGGAGTGTACGCGGCGCGAACACCGGGGAGCTGTTTTTT

size: NA
D: TRBD2
V: TRBV7-7
J: TRBJ2-5
CDR3: CASSYSGGRETQYF
DNA: TGTGCCAGCAGTTATAGCGGGGGTAGGGAGACCCAGTACTTC

size: few
D: NA
V: TRBV7-2
J: TRBJ1-4
CDR3: CASSLRKSLFF
DNA: TGTGCCAGCAGCTTAAGGAAGAGTCTGTTTTTT

size: NA
D: TRBD2
V: TRBV11-3
J: TRBJ2-1
CDR3: CASSLTSGLGNEQFF
DNA: TGTGCCAGCAGCTTAACTAGCGGTTTGGGGAATGAGCAGTTCTTC

size: once
D: TRBD1
V: TRBV19
J: TRBJ1-5
CDR3: CASKGQALMNQPQHF
DNA: TGTGCCAGTAAAGGACAGGCGCTAATGAATCAGCCCCAGCATTTT

size: NA
D: NA
V: TRBV5-4
J: TRBJ2-3
CDR3: CASSSPRVSTDTQYF
DNA: TGTGCCAGCAGCTCACCTAGGGTTAGCACAGATACGCAGTATTTT

size: NA
D: NA
V: TRBV27
J: TRBJ2-7
CDR3: CASSLKSGATFPYEQYF
DNA: TGTGCCAGCAGTTTAAAATCGGGGGCGACCTTCCCCTACGAGCAGTACTTC